This TCR beta chain emerged from a study of siplizumab effects on memory and regulatory T cells. Whole-study results and caveats: Naive T cells appeared more diverse than memory cells and seemed to be major alloresponse contributors. Proliferating clones, CD4+ or CD8+, lacked an assignable naive or memory phenotype in roughly 80-97% of cases.

This table comes from immunoSEQ multiplex PCR, and its TCRdb copy is limited to in-frame clones, with some not included. The sample has 60,000 to 80,000 clones; less than 90% are singletons. The CDR3 runs 11 residues. V lost 7 bases and J 1 base, leaving 4 bases between the germline ends. CDR1 is MGHDK, CDR2 SYGVNS, per germline. Remarks on this clone: The antigen is undetermined.

In three donor pairs, unstimulated naive, memory, effector memory and TEMRA subsets were sequenced. The V and J genes are TRBV25-1 and TRBJ1-1; D ambiguous. This TCR came from a human donor in good health. The source material was memory CD4+ T cells sorted from blood. The CDR3 nucleotides read TGTGCCAGCAACCGGAACACTGAAGCTTTCTTT. Protein: CASNRNTEAFF.